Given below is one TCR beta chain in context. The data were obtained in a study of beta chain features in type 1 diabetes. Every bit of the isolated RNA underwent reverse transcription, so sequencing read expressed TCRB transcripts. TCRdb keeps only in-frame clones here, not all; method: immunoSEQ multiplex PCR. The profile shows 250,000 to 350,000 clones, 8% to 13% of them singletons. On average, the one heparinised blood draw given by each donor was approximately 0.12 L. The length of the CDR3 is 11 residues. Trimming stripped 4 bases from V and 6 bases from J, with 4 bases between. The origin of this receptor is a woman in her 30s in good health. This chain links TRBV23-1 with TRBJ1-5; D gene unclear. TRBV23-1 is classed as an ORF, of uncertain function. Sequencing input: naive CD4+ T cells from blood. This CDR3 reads CASSLSQPQHF. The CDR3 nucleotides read TGCGCCAGCAGTCTGAGTCAGCCCCAGCATTTT.